Listed here is a single TCR beta chain. Measured with immunoSEQ multiplex PCR; TCRdb has only the in-frame clones, and not every one. The table shows 150,000 to 200,000 clones, with roughly 95% occurring only once. The CDR3 runs 15 residues. The germline V gene encodes CDR1 SEHNR and CDR2 FQNEAQ (reference sequence). Trimming removed 5 bases from V and 2 bases from J; junction bases left unmatched: 5. This sample is part of a study of control samples from healthy donors and cancer patients. Sequencing was done on a sample of blood. The V gene is TRBV7-9, the J gene TRBJ2-2; 7 bases match TRBD1. This clonotype was sampled from a woman between 25 and 40 years old in good health. CDR3 in amino acids: CASSLRDSNTGELFF. Written as DNA, the CDR3 is TGTGCCAGCAGCCTTAGGGACAGTAACACCGGGGAGCTGTTTTTT.